What follows are 27 T cell receptor beta chains derived from one specimen sequenced in a study of cytomegalovirus exposure and HLA in healthy donors. The PCR ran on 60 Vbeta and 13 Jbeta primers. Libraries were prepared by immunoSEQ multiplex PCR; TCRdb keeps only in-frame clonotypes and omits some of them. The repertoire holds fewer than 250,000 clones, with roughly 80% as singletons. The sequenced sample consisted of PBMCs. The receptors stem from a woman between 25 and 40 years old in good health and CMV-seropositive.

V is TRBV5-6 and J is TRBJ2-1, with no clear D. This CDR3 contains 12 residues. The germline V and J ends were trimmed by 3 bases and 15 bases, with 16 bases remaining between them. Per the germline V gene, CDR1 is SGHDT and CDR2 is YYEEEE. CDR3 sequence reads: CASSSGSKIWFF. The CDR3, as DNA: TGTGCCAGCAGCTCCGGGTCGAAGATTTGGTTCTTC.

The J gene is TRBJ1-1, the V gene TRBV5-1; 7 bases match TRBD1. V trimming: 4 bases; J trimming: 1 base; junction bases outside the gene matches: 7. Germline V CDR1 and CDR2: SGHRS, YFSETQ. The CDR3 totals 15 residues. This CDR3 is CASSGSTGRNTEAFF. The CDR3 nucleotides read TGCGCCAGCAGCGGTTCGACAGGGCGGAACACTGAAGCTTTCTTT.

The rearrangement links TRBV4-1 to TRBJ1-2, with D perhaps TRBD1 (5 bases). CDR3 length: 17 residues. Germline-derived CDR1 and CDR2 are MGHRA and YSYEKL. Between the trimmed V and J ends, which lost 4 bases and 3 bases, there was a span of 21 bases. The CDR3 DNA sequence: TGCGCCAGCAGCCTTCTCCCCAGGGCAAGGCTCGACTATGGCTACACCTTC. Amino acids: CASSLLPRARLDYGYTF.

This chain uses TRBV6-6 with TRBJ2-7, with D perhaps matching TRBD1 (6 bases). CDR3 length: 14 amino acids. Per the germline V gene, CDR1 is MNHNY and CDR2 is SVGAGI (reference sequence). Trimming stripped 4 bases from V and 10 bases from J, with 20 bases between. DNA for the CDR3: TGTGCCAGCAGTTTTAGGACAGAGCACGTCGGTCAGTACTTC. Protein sequence: CASSFRTEHVGQYF.

The chain is built from TRBV18 and TRBJ1-1; D unclear. The CDR3 is 13 amino acids. Germline V gives CDR1 KGHSH, CDR2 LQKENI. Trimming shortened V by 6 bases and J by 1 base, and 9 bases separated the two germline ends. The CDR3 bases are TGTGCCAGCTCTTCCGGGTCGAACACTGAAGCTTTCTTT. Its translation is CASSSGSNTEAFF.

The V call is TRBV7-2, the J call TRBJ2-7; no definite D call. From germline, CDR1 is SGHTA and CDR2 FQGNSA. V was trimmed by 5 bases and J by 3 bases, leaving 14 bases between them. The CDR3 runs to 14 residues. The CDR3 coding sequence is TGTGCCAGCAGCCCAGCTAGGTCCCTCTACGAGCAGTACTTC. It is translated as CASSPARSLYEQYF.

The table lists this clone with a few counts. The genes are TRBV4-3 and TRBJ2-3; D perhaps matches TRBD1 (5 bases). V lost 1 base to trimming and J lost 2 bases, with 13 bases between them. Germline-derived CDR1 and CDR2 are LGHNA and YSLEER. The CDR3 extends over 16 amino acids. The CDR3 reads CASSQAGHITTDTQYF. CDR3 bases: TGCGCCAGCAGCCAAGCCGGACATATAACCACAGATACGCAGTATTTT.

A few counts support this clone. V and J are TRBV30 and TRBJ2-1, with 8 positions matching TRBD2. Unmatched junction bases numbered 7, after V lost 7 bases and J lost 5 bases. Germline assignment: CDR1 GTSNPN and CDR2 SVGIG (reference sequence). The CDR3 has 13 amino acids. As DNA, the CDR3 is TGTGCCTATGCACGGGGGGGGAACAATGAGCAGTTCTTC. It is translated as CAYARGGNNEQFF.

V is TRBV6-5 and J is TRBJ2-5; D is perhaps TRBD1 (6 bases). V was clipped by 2 bases and J by 1 base, with 8 bases between them. Germline V CDR1 and CDR2: MNHEY, SVGAGI. There are 14 residues in the CDR3. CDR3 coding DNA: TGTGCCAGCAGTTACGGGACACCCCAAGAGACCCAGTACTTC. Residues: CASSYGTPQETQYF.

V is TRBV7-9 and J is TRBJ2-2; 8 nucleotides agree with TRBD1. The CDR3 runs to 15 residues. In germline, CDR1 is SEHNR, CDR2 FQNEAQ (reference sequence). J gave up 1 base and V 5 bases, and 3 bases lay outside the gene matches. CDR3: CASSGDRGNTGELFF. CDR3 nucleotides: TGTGCCAGCAGCGGAGACAGGGGGAACACCGGGGAGCTGTTTTTT. The full variable domain, rest sourced from reference TRBV7-9 and TRBJ2-2, is DTGVSQNPRHKITKRGQNVTFRCDPISEHNRLYWYRQTLGQGPEFLTYFQNEAQLEKSRLLSDRFSAERPKGSFSTLEIQRTEQGDSAMYLCASSGDRGNTGELFFGEGSRLTVL.

The rearrangement joins TRBV7-9 to TRBJ2-6, with TRBD2 matching 7 bases. CDR1 is SEHNR and CDR2 is FQNEAQ in the germline V gene (reference sequence). Trimming took 2 bases from V and 0 from J; bases not matched to a gene: 4. CDR3 length: 17 amino acids. This CDR3 is CASSLLAVFSGANVLTF. In DNA form, the CDR3 reads TGTGCCAGCAGCTTACTAGCGGTCTTCTCTGGGGCCAACGTCCTGACTTTC.

The CDR3 bases are TGCAGCGTTGGTGGGCGACCGTACCAAGAGACCCAGTACTTC. Translating gives CSVGGRPYQETQYF. The genes are TRBV29-1 and TRBJ2-5; D is unclear. This CDR3 has 14 residues. CDR1 is SQVTM and CDR2 is ANQGSEA in the germline V gene. With 4 bases removed from V and 0 bases from J, the gap between germline ends came to 12 bases.

The chain is built from TRBV5-4 and TRBJ2-5; D is undetermined. The CDR3 is 15 residues long. V lost 0 bases and J 5 bases, leaving 14 bases between the germline ends. Germline V gives CDR1 SGHNT, CDR2 YYREEE (reference sequence). CDR3 coding DNA: TGTGCCAGCAGCTTGGAGATCAGGCAACCTGAGACCCAGTACTTC. This codes for CASSLEIRQPETQYF. Based on the CDR3 plus reference TRBV5-4 and TRBJ2-5, the full variable domain is ETGVTQSPTHLIKTRGQQVTLRCSSQSGHNTVSWYQQALGQGPQFIFQYYREEENGRGNFPPRFSGLQFPNYSSELNVNALELDDSALYLCASSLEIRQPETQYFGPGTRLLVL.

This clone was counted only a few times. The V gene is TRBV6-1, the J gene TRBJ1-1; D might be TRBD1 (5 bases). The germline V and J ends were trimmed by 3 bases and 3 bases, with 14 bases remaining between them. In germline, CDR1 is MNHNS, CDR2 SASEGT. CDR3 length equals 15 residues. The CDR3 sequence: CASSEPVGGDTEAFF. The CDR3 DNA is TGTGCCAGCAGTGAGCCGGTGGGGGGTGACACTGAAGCTTTCTTT.

V gene TRBV7-3 combines with J gene TRBJ1-6, with D perhaps TRBD1 (5 bases). This CDR3 spans 16 amino acids. V dropped 2 bases and J dropped 7 bases, with 15 bases sitting between them. Germline-derived CDR1 and CDR2 are SGHTA and FQGTGA. The CDR3 DNA reads as TGTGCCAGCAGCTTATCAGGGAGGGCCAAAAATTCACCCCTCCACTTT. Amino acids: CASSLSGRAKNSPLHF.

This clone has only a few counts. The rearrangement links TRBV28 to TRBJ2-3, with 9 nucleotides matching TRBD2. The germline CDR1 and CDR2 sequences are MDHEN and SYDVKM. This CDR3 has 16 residues. Losses at the gene ends were 7 bases for V and 0 bases for J; bases not matched to a gene: 8. The CDR3 is CASTPPGLASTDTQYF. CDR3 DNA: TGTGCCAGCACCCCACCAGGACTAGCGAGCACAGATACGCAGTATTTT.

The genes are TRBV7-9 and TRBJ1-2; 8 bases are a match to TRBD1. Germline CDR1 SEHNR, CDR2 FQNEAQ (reference sequence). The length of the CDR3 is 14 residues. J lost 4 bases, V lost 5 bases, and 6 bases had no gene match. CDR3 amino acids: CASSPRTGPYGYTF. The CDR3 DNA is TGTGCCAGCAGCCCCAGGACAGGGCCCTATGGCTACACCTTC.

This chain connects TRBV7-2 to TRBJ2-3; D possibly corresponds to TRBD1 (5 bases). Germline CDR1 and CDR2: SGHTA and FQGNSA. V was shortened by 7 bases and J by 0 bases, with 8 bases between the two germline ends. The CDR3 consists of 13 residues. The CDR3 loop is CASTDRSTDTQYF. CDR3 nucleotides: TGTGCCAGCACCGACAGAAGCACAGATACGCAGTATTTT. Variable domain in full (rest from reference TRBV7-2 and TRBJ2-3): GAGVSQSPSNKVTEKGKDVELRCDPISGHTALYWYRQSLGQGLEFLIYFQGNSAPDKSGLPSDRFSAERTGGSVSTLTIQRTQQEDSAVYLCASTDRSTDTQYFGPGTRLTVL.

The J gene is TRBJ2-2, the V gene TRBV6-4, with a tentative D call TRBD2 (6 bases). This CDR3 has 16 amino acids. Trimming left V 4 bases short and J 6 bases short, with 18 bases between. Germline V gene sequence: CDR1 MRHNA, CDR2 SNTAGT. The CDR3 DNA reads as TGTGCCAGCAGTGGCTCGTTTGATCGGGGGTCCGGGGAGCTGTTTTTT. It codes for CASSGSFDRGSGELFF.

The rearrangement links TRBV7-6 to TRBJ2-5, with 7 positions matching TRBD2. The CDR3 extends over 13 amino acids. Germline lookup yields CDR1 SGHVS and CDR2 FNYEAQ. The J segment lost 5 bases and the V segment lost 6 bases, leaving 6 bases of the junction unmatched. The CDR3 sequence is CASSWTRGETQYF. The CDR3 DNA reads TGTGCCAGCAGTTGGACTAGAGGGGAGACCCAGTACTTC.

This chain connects TRBV5-4 to TRBJ2-1; possible D gene TRBD2, 6 bases. The V end was cut by 4 bases, the J end by 0 bases, with 11 bases between. The CDR3 loop spans 15 amino acids. Germline CDR1 SGHNT, CDR2 YYREEE (reference sequence). The chain's CDR3 is CASSISGFSYNEQFF. The CDR3 DNA sequence: TGTGCCAGCAGCATAAGCGGGTTCTCCTACAATGAGCAGTTCTTC.

The V and J genes are TRBV10-3 and TRBJ2-1, with TRBD2 matching 9 bases. Germline V lookup: CDR1 ENHRY, CDR2 SYGVKD. The CDR3 contains 15 residues. V gave up 1 base and J gave up 6 bases; unmatched junction bases: 4. The CDR3 loop reads CAISELLAGLNEQFF. In nucleotides, the CDR3 is TGTGCCATCAGTGAGTTACTAGCGGGCCTCAATGAGCAGTTCTTC.

This sequence joins TRBV18 and TRBJ1-2, with D uncertain. Germline V gene lookup returns CDR1 KGHSH and CDR2 LQKENI. The ends were cut back, 1 base at V and 4 bases at J, with 10 bases in the middle. The CDR3 loop spans 14 amino acids. Here the CDR3 reads CASSPRLTSYGYTF. The CDR3 region has the DNA TGTGCCAGCTCACCACGGCTTACCAGCTATGGCTACACCTTC.

This clone has a single count. The V gene is TRBV7-2, the J gene TRBJ1-4; D may be TRBD1 (6 bases). Looked up from germline, CDR1 is SGHTA and CDR2 is FQGNSA. The V gene lost 5 bases and the J gene lost 8 bases, with 18 bases spanning the gap. This CDR3 has 15 amino acids. This chain's CDR3 is CASSRDWAGEEKLFF. The CDR3 DNA is TGTGCCAGCAGCCGAGACTGGGCAGGGGAGGAAAAACTGTTTTTT.

The chain has TRBV28 and TRBJ1-2, with TRBD1 identical over 9 bases. Germline lookup yields CDR1 MDHEN and CDR2 SYDVKM. V shed 6 bases, J shed 8 bases, and the junction held 7 bases outside the gene matches. The CDR3 loop spans 13 amino acids. Here the CDR3 DNA reads TGTGCCAGCAGCCCCGGGACAGGGCTCGGCTACACCTTC. Its translation: CASSPGTGLGYTF.

V usage is TRBV28 and J usage is TRBJ2-7; TRBD1 aligns across 8 bases. V shed 6 bases, J shed 6 bases, and the junction held 4 bases outside the gene matches. In germline, CDR1 is MDHEN, CDR2 SYDVKM. This CDR3 has 12 residues. CDR3: CASRLDRGEQYF. The CDR3 region has the DNA TGTGCCAGCAGGCTCGACAGGGGCGAGCAGTACTTC.

The chain uses TRBV4-2 and TRBJ2-1, with 7 bases lining up with TRBD2. In germline, CDR1 is LGHNA, CDR2 YNFKEQ. The ends lost 0 bases at V and 4 bases at J; junction bases unmatched: 9. The CDR3 is 17 amino acids. CDR3 loop: CASSQDFGGRSYNEQFF. CDR3 in DNA: TGTGCCAGCAGCCAAGATTTTGGCGGGAGATCTTACAATGAGCAGTTCTTC.